This paragraph covers one TCR beta chain sequence. The antigen remains undetermined. The CDR3 totals 15 residues. Trimming pared 0 bases from V and 4 bases from J, leaving 12 bases between. Germline values: CDR1 MRHNA, CDR2 SNTAGT. These data belong to a study of a mutant IDH1 vaccine in newly diagnosed glioma. As for the study in general: In some groups vaccination began 4-6 weeks post-radiotherapy; others received it with temozolomide. Earlier treatment was radiotherapy, temozolomide, or both, with most getting both. The treated population exhibited a male proportion of roughly 62%, a female proportion of about 38%, and a mean age of around 40 years. Overall study findings and caveats: Pseudoprogression showed no apparent link to changes in top peripheral T cell clonotypes.

Data came from immunoSEQ multiplex PCR; TCRdb stores just in-frame clones and leaves some out. The data hold 45,000 to 60,000 clones, with approximately 90% observed a single time. Time point: week 35, safety follow-up. It was 300 ug of mutant IDH1 20-mer peptide that made up each vaccine dose, given with topical imiquimod. Sequenced here: PBMCs, sampled from a glioma patient whose treatment included an IDH1 peptide vaccine. The sequence was obtained from a woman in her 40s with glioma. This sequence joins TRBV6-4 and TRBJ1-2; a weak D match, TRBD1 (5 bases). CDR3 sequence: CASSDSWQGSYGYTF. DNA of the CDR3: TGTGCCAGCAGTGACTCGTGGCAGGGCAGCTATGGCTACACCTTC.